This TCR beta chain originates from a study of blood T cell repertoires in COVID-19. Study-wide context: Whether acute or convalescent, the COVID-19 samples came from the United States, Italy and Spain. Sources were T cells, B-cell-depleted T cells, or PBMCs; the material itself was cDNA or gDNA.

Authors' processing steps: The authors estimated nucleated cell counts from reference gene primer amplification. The data were produced by immunoSEQ multiplex PCR, yet TCRdb's version contains in-frame clones alone and is incomplete. The D gene and trimming were derived from the DNA, and the V and J assignments and clone size from that table. The sample shows tens of thousands of clones, roughly 80% of them seen only once. V lost 0 bases, J lost 2 bases, and 12 bases lay in between. This CDR3 region has 16 residues. In germline, CDR1 is LGHDT, CDR2 YNNKEL (reference sequence). This clone was seen only once.

The sample comprised peripheral blood. The rearrangement links TRBV3-1 (or the pseudogene TRBV3-2) to TRBJ2-3; maybe TRBD2 (7 bases). The TCR originated in a human donor in a cohort sampled during active COVID-19. CDR3 residues: CASSQDRGGDTDTQYF. The CDR3 DNA follows: TGTGCCAGCAGCCAAGATAGGGGGGGCGACACAGATACGCAGTATTTT.